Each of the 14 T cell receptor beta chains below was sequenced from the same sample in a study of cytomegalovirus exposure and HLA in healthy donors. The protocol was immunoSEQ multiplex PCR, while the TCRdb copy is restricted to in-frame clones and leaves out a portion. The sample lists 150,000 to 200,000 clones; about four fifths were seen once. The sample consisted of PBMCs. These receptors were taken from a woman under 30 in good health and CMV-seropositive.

The CDR3 reads CASNNRPGGNQPQHF. In DNA form, the CDR3 reads TGTGCCAGTAATAACCGGCCAGGGGGCAATCAGCCCCAGCATTTT. V and J are TRBV19 and TRBJ1-5; weak D call: TRBD1 (6 bases). V was cut by 7 bases and J by 2 bases, with 15 bases left in between. The CDR3 covers 15 residues. The V gene's germline CDR1 is LNHDA and CDR2 SQIVND (reference sequence).

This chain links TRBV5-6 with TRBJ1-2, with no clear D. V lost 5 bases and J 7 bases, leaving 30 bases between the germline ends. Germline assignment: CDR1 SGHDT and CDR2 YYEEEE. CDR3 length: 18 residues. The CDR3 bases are TGTGCCAGCAGTGTAATGGACGGCGCACCTCGATTTGCGGGTGGCTACACCTTC. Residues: CASSVMDGAPRFAGGYTF.

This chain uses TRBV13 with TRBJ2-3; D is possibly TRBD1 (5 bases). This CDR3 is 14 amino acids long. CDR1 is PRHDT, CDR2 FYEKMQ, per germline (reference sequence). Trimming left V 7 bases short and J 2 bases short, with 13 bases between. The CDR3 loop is CASTLGLSTDTQYF. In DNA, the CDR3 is TGTGCCAGCACGTTGGGGCTTTCCACAGATACGCAGTATTTT.

Written as DNA, the CDR3 is TGTGCCAGCAGACACCCATACAGGGTAAACGGCGAGCAGTACTTC. Its translation: CASRHPYRVNGEQYF. The genes are TRBV2 and TRBJ2-7; maybe TRBD1 (6 bases). Trimming stripped 6 bases from V and 6 bases from J, with 21 bases between. Germline CDR1 reads SNHLY; CDR2 reads FYNNEI. The CDR3 contains 15 residues.

In DNA form, the CDR3 reads TGTGCCAGCAAGGGGGTCTCTGGAAACACCATATATTTT. It encodes CASKGVSGNTIYF. The V call is TRBV27, the J call TRBJ1-3, with TRBD1 as a possible D gene (6 bases). Germline CDR1 reads MNHEY; CDR2 reads SMNVEV (reference sequence). V lost 7 bases and J 0 bases, leaving 7 bases between the germline ends. The CDR3 is 13 residues long.

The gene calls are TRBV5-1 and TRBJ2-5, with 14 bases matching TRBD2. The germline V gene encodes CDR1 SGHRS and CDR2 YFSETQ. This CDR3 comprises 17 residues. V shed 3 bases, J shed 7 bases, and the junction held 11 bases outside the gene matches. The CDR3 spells CASSSLAQTSGGGTQYF. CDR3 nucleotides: TGCGCCAGCAGCTCACTGGCTCAGACTAGCGGGGGGGGGACCCAGTACTTC.

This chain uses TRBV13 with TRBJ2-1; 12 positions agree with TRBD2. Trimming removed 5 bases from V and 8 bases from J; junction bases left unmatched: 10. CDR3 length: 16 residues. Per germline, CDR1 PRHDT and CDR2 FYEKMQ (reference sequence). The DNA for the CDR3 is TGTGCCAGCAGCATGACGACTAGCGGGGGCGGGGATGAGCAGTTCTTC. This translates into CASSMTTSGGGDEQFF.

In DNA form, the CDR3 reads TGTGCCAGCAGCTTAGACCTCTTGCCAGTTGAGCAGTACTTC. Amino acid sequence: CASSLDLLPVEQYF. This rearrangement joins TRBV11-2 to TRBJ2-7; D call uncertain. V was trimmed by 0 bases and J by 7 bases, leaving 13 bases between them. The germline CDR1 and CDR2 sequences are SGHAT and FQNNGV. This CDR3 region has 14 residues. Together with reference TRBV11-2 and TRBJ2-7, the CDR3 gives the full variable domain: EAGVAQSPRYKIIEKRQSVAFWCNPISGHATLYWYQQILGQGPKLLIQFQNNGVVDDSQLPKDRFSAERLKGVDSTLKIQPAKLEDSAVYLCASSLDLLPVEQYFGPGTRLTVT.

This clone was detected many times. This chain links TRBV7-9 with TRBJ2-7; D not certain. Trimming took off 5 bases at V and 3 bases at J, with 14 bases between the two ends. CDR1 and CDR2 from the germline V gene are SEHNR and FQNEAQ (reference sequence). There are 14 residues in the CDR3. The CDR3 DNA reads TGTGCCAGCAGCCCAGCTCGTCCGGGCTACGAGCAGTACTTC. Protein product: CASSPARPGYEQYF.

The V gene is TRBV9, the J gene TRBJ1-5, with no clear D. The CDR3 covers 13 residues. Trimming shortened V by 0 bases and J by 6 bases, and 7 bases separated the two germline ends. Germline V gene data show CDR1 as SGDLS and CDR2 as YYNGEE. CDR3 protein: CASSVEGGQPQHF. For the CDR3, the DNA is TGTGCCAGCAGCGTAGAGGGAGGTCAGCCCCAGCATTTT.

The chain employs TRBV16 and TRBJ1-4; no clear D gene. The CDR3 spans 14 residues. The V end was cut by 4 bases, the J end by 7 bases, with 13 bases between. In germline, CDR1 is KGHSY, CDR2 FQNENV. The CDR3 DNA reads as TGTGCCAGCAGCCGGGATTCAGGAGGTGAAAAACTGTTTTTT. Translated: CASSRDSGGEKLFF.

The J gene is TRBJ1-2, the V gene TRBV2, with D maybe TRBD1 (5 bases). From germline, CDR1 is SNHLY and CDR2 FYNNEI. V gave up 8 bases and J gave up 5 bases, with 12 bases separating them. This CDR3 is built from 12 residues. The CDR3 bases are TGTGCCAGCTTCGGGGGGTTGTATGGCTACACCTTC. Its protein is CASFGGLYGYTF.

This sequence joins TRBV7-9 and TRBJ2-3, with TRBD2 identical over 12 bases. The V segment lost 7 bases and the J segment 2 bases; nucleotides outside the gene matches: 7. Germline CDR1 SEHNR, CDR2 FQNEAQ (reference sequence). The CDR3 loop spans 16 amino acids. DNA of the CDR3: TGTGCCAGCACCCGACTAGCGGGGGTTCTCACAGATACGCAGTATTTT. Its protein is CASTRLAGVLTDTQYF. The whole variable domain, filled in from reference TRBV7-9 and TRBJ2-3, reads DTGVSQNPRHKITKRGQNVTFRCDPISEHNRLYWYRQTLGQGPEFLTYFQNEAQLEKSRLLSDRFSAERPKGSFSTLEIQRTEQGDSAMYLCASTRLAGVLTDTQYFGPGTRLTVL.

The CDR3 sequence: CASGSSDPLRDFYNEQFF. In DNA, the CDR3 is TGTGCCAGTGGATCCTCCGATCCCCTCCGGGACTTCTACAATGAGCAGTTCTTC. The chain links TRBV27 to TRBJ2-1; perhaps TRBD2 as D (6 bases). This CDR3 region has 18 residues. V was shortened by 9 bases and J by 3 bases, with 27 bases between the two germline ends. The germline gives CDR1 MNHEY, CDR2 SMNVEV (reference sequence).